This T cell receptor (beta chain) was obtained from a study of shared clonotypes between healthy human individuals. Background on the study: CD4 naive and CD4 memory each took three plates per donor, while CD8 naive took two and CD8 memory one. General study points: Rarefaction exposed incomplete sorted-subset sequencing despite large depth.

As concerns this clone: The antigen is unknown.

This table comes from immunoSEQ multiplex PCR, and its TCRdb copy is limited to in-frame clones, with some not included. The table lists some 2,500,000 clones, less than 95% of them singletons. CDR1 and CDR2 from the germline V gene are LGHNA and YNFKEQ. This CDR3 region has 17 residues. V was cut by 1 base and J by 1 base, with 15 bases left in between. The donors were adults (healthy and HIV-negative) with no recent acute infections or vaccinations. The sequenced sample was naive CD4+ T cells from PBMCs. The subset: CD45RA+ positively selected. This TCR was sampled from a man in his late teens or twenties in good health. Some clones in this sample may be carry-over from other donors' samples. The chain has TRBV4-2 and TRBJ2-3; D not certain. CDR3 nucleotides: TGTGCCAGCAGCCAAGTAGTGACTCCCTCTGGCACAGATACGCAGTATTTT. Protein sequence: CASSQVVTPSGTDTQYF.